The sequence of this TCR beta chain was determined in a study of CD8+CD57+ T cells in acquired aplastic anemia. Study-level information: Sorted CD4+ plus CD8+ cells gave DNA averaging 3.2 ug. Findings and caveats of the study: Patients had twenty-nine CD8+ CDR3 sequences in common with controls (the shared set).

TCR beta VDJ combinations and CDR3 sequences were profiled from genomic DNA. TCRdb redid the calling of the reads with MiXCR, one entry per CDR3 protein. The sample lists more than 150,000 distinct CDR3 sequences, less than 50% occurring once. For this clonotype: What it recognizes is unknown.

Patients selected for sequencing had displayed CD8+CD57+ cell expansion by flow cytometry. No therapy was given to patients before blood sampling. The CDR3 sequence is 17 residues long. The ends lost 5 bases at V and 2 bases at J; junction bases unmatched: 7. The germline V gene has CDR1 SGHAT and CDR2 FQNNGV. The sequence was collected from a human donor with aplastic anemia. The specimen was sorted CD4+, CD8+, or CD8+CD57+ T cells (not recorded which) from PBMCs. The chain uses TRBV11-2 and TRBJ2-2; 11 bases map to TRBD2. Here the CDR3 reads CASSTASGRRNTGELFF. In DNA, the CDR3 is TGTGCCAGCAGCACCGCTAGCGGGAGGCGTAACACCGGGGAGCTGTTTTTT.